The 14 T cell receptor beta chains in this list originate from one sample, sequenced in a study of blood T cell repertoires in COVID-19. This table comes from immunoSEQ multiplex PCR, and its TCRdb copy is limited to in-frame clones, with some not included. The repertoire holds tens of thousands of clones, with more than 85% as singletons. The sample consisted of peripheral blood. The receptors were sampled from a man aged 70 or older with active or convalescent COVID-19.

The rearrangement links TRBV7-9 to TRBJ1-4; no reliable D call. V was pared by 3 bases and J by 0 bases, with 8 bases between. There are 15 residues in the CDR3. Per germline, CDR1 SEHNR and CDR2 FQNEAQ (reference sequence). The CDR3 sequence is CASSFGSATNEKLFF. The DNA of the CDR3 is TGTGCCAGCAGCTTCGGGAGTGCAACTAATGAAAAACTGTTTTTT.

The rearrangement joins TRBV3-1 (or the pseudogene TRBV3-2) to TRBJ1-2, with a possible D match to TRBD1 (6 bases). This CDR3 contains 15 residues. CDR1 is LGHDT and CDR2 is YNNKEL in the germline V gene (reference sequence). V was shortened by 0 bases and J by 6 bases, with 14 bases between the two germline ends. The chain's CDR3 is CASSQDATTGNGYTF. For the CDR3, the DNA is TGTGCCAGCAGCCAAGATGCCACCACAGGGAATGGCTACACCTTC.

The gene calls are TRBV10-3 and TRBJ2-7; 14 positions match TRBD2. The CDR3 is 16 residues long. Germline loops: CDR1 ENHRY, CDR2 SYGVKD. The junction had 5 bases not matched to a gene; V was cut back by 5 bases and J by 2 bases. The CDR3, as DNA: TGTGCCATCAGTCCCCGACTAGCGGGAGGGGCCTACGAGCAGTACTTC. This encodes CAISPRLAGGAYEQYF.

The chain links TRBV30 to TRBJ1-5; the D gene is possibly TRBD1 (6 bases). From germline, CDR1 is GTSNPN and CDR2 SVGIG (reference sequence). This CDR3 comprises 13 residues. With 2 bases removed from V and 3 bases from J, the gap between germline ends came to 8 bases. Written as DNA, the CDR3 is TGTGCCTGGAGTAACAGGGACAATCAGCCCCAGCATTTT. Its translation: CAWSNRDNQPQHF.

The chain has TRBV6-6 and TRBJ1-3; D remains ambiguous. Germline-derived CDR1 and CDR2 are MNHNY and SVGAGI (reference sequence). Deletions cut 6 bases from V and 2 bases from J, with 11 bases between. This CDR3 region has 14 residues. This chain's CDR3 is CASSLLGPGNTIYF. CDR3 bases: TGTGCCAGCAGCTTGCTGGGCCCTGGAAACACCATATATTTT.

This chain joins TRBV19 and TRBJ1-5; TRBD1 aligns across 7 bases. CDR1 is LNHDA, CDR2 SQIVND, per germline (reference sequence). The CDR3 length is 16 residues. Trimming took 3 bases from V and 7 from J; bases not matched to a gene: 12. CDR3 protein: CASSISSGQSRQPQHF. CDR3 DNA: TGTGCCAGTAGTATTAGTTCGGGACAGTCGAGACAGCCCCAGCATTTT.

The chain has TRBV12-5 and TRBJ1-2, with no clear D. The V end was cut by 1 base, the J end by 4 bases, with 7 bases between. The CDR3 is 13 residues long. Germline values: CDR1 LGHNT, CDR2 FRNRAP. As DNA, the CDR3 is TGTGCTAGTGGTTTGGACAGAGCCTATGGCTACACCTTC. This codes for CASGLDRAYGYTF. The whole variable domain, remainder taken from reference TRBV12-5 and TRBJ1-2, is DARVTQTPRHKVTEMGQEVTMRCQPILGHNTVFWYRQTMMQGLELLAYFRNRAPLDDSGMPKDRFSAEMPDATLATLKIQPSEPRDSAVYFCASGLDRAYGYTFGSGTRLTVV.

The chain employs TRBV29-1 and TRBJ1-6; 9 bases are shared with TRBD1. Trimming took 6 bases from V and 10 from J; bases not matched to a gene: 10. The CDR3 covers 14 residues. CDR1 and CDR2 from the germline V gene are SQVTM and ANQGSEA. CDR3 bases: TGCAGCGTGGCGACACAGGGGGCGGAATCACCCCTCCACTTT. This codes for CSVATQGAESPLHF. Looking up the rest from reference TRBV29-1 and TRBJ1-6 gives the full variable domain: SAVISQKPSRDICQRGTSLTIQCQVDSQVTMMFWYRQQPGQSLTLIATANQGSEATYESGFVIDKFPISRPNLTFSTLTVSNMSPEDSSIYLCSVATQGAESPLHFGNGTRLTVT.

This sequence joins TRBV19 and TRBJ2-1, with 11 bases aligning to TRBD2. Germline trimming cut 7 bases from V and 5 bases from J; bases unmatched to any gene: 4. This CDR3 is built from 14 residues. Germline loops: CDR1 LNHDA, CDR2 SQIVND (reference sequence). The CDR3 DNA sequence: TGTGCCAGTAAAGGACTAGCGGGCCACAATGAGCAGTTCTTC. The encoded protein is CASKGLAGHNEQFF.

The V call is TRBV28, the J call TRBJ2-7; 8 nucleotides align to TRBD1. V lost 1 base, J lost 5 bases, and 10 bases stayed unmatched. The germline V gene encodes CDR1 MDHEN and CDR2 SYDVKM. This CDR3 has 16 residues. This CDR3 is CASSLSLRGPFDEQYF. For the CDR3, the DNA is TGTGCCAGCAGTTTATCCCTCAGGGGGCCTTTTGACGAGCAGTACTTC. The whole variable domain, remainder taken from reference TRBV28 and TRBJ2-7, is DVKVTQSSRYLVKRTGEKVFLECVQDMDHENMFWYRQDPGLGLRLIYFSYDVKMKEKGDIPEGYSVSREKKERFSLILESASTNQTSMYLCASSLSLRGPFDEQYFGPGTRLTVT.

The chain combines TRBV4-1 with TRBJ2-2; 9 bases line up with TRBD1. Germline V lookup: CDR1 MGHRA, CDR2 YSYEKL. The junction had 12 bases not matched to a gene; V was cut back by 4 bases and J by 6 bases. The CDR3 spans 17 residues. As DNA, the CDR3 is TGCGCCAGCAGCCCTATCAACAGGGGGCGGTCGGCCGGGGAGCTGTTTTTT. This encodes CASSPINRGRSAGELFF.

This sequence joins TRBV24-1 and TRBJ2-7; 10 positions agree with TRBD2. Trimming took 5 bases from V and 6 from J; bases not matched to a gene: 6. Germline values: CDR1 KGHDR, CDR2 SFDVKD. The CDR3 is 14 residues long. The CDR3 DNA reads TGTGCCACCAGTGGAGCGGGAGGGATTCCCGAGCAGTACTTC. As protein: CATSGAGGIPEQYF.

This chain joins TRBV2 and TRBJ1-5, with 7 bases lining up with TRBD1. This CDR3 contains 15 residues. Germline assignment: CDR1 SNHLY and CDR2 FYNNEI. V trimming: 6 bases; J trimming: 2 bases; junction bases outside the gene matches: 7. CDR3 residues: CASSPRTGGNQPQHF. As DNA, the CDR3 is TGTGCCAGCAGCCCGAGGACAGGCGGCAATCAGCCCCAGCATTTT.

The chain joins TRBV5-1 to TRBJ2-7; D possibly corresponds to TRBD1 (7 bases). Trimming shortened V by 4 bases and J by 7 bases, and 27 bases separated the two germline ends. The CDR3 sequence is 17 residues long. Germline lookup yields CDR1 SGHRS and CDR2 YFSETQ. CDR3 sequence (DNA): TGCGCCAGCAGCCGAATCGAGGACTACCGGACAGGACAGGAGCAGTACTTC. Protein: CASSRIEDYRTGQEQYF.